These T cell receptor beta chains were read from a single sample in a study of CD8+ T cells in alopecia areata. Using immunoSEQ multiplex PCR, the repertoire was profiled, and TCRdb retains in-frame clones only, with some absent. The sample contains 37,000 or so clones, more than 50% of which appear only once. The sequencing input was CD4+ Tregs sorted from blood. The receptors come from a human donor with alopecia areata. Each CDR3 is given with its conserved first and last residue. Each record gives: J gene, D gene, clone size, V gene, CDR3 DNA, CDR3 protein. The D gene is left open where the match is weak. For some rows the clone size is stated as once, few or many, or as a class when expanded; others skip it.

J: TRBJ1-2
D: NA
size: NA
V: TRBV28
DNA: TGTGCCAGCAGCCACACTGACAGAGACTATGGCTACACCTTC
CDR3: CASSHTDRDYGYTF

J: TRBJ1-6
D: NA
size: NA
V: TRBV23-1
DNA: TGCGCCAGCAAAGAGGGGGGGGAATCACCCCTCCACTTT
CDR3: CASKEGGESPLHF

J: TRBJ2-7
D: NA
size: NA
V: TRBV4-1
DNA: TGCGCCAGCAGCCCGGGATACGAGCAGTACTTC
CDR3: CASSPGYEQYF

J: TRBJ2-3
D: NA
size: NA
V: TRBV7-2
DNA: TGTGCCAGCAGCCTAACCGATACGCAGTATTTT
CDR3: CASSLTDTQYF

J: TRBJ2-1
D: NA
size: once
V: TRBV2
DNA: TGTGCCTCACGAAACGGGATCAGCTCCTACAATGAGCAGTTCTTC
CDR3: CASRNGISSYNEQFF

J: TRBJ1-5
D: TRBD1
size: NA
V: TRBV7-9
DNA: TGTGCCAGCAGCTTCTCCCGACAGGGACTTAGCAATCAGCCCCAGCATTTT
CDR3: CASSFSRQGLSNQPQHF

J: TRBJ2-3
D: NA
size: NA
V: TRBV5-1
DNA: TGCGCCAGCAGCTTGGGACCCTCCGCCGGAGATACGCAGTATTTT
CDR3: CASSLGPSAGDTQYF

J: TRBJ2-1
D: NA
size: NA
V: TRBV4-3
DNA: TGCGCCAGCAGCCAAGATACGGGAGCCCGGGGCAATGAGCAGTTCTTC
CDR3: CASSQDTGARGNEQFF

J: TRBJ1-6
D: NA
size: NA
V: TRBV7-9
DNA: TGTGCCAGCAGCCCTGGGCCCATGGGCACCCTCCACTTT
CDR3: CASSPGPMGTLHF

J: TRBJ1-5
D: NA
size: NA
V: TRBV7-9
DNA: TGTGCCAGCAGCTTAACCGGGAGCAATCAGCCCCAGCATTTT
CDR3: CASSLTGSNQPQHF

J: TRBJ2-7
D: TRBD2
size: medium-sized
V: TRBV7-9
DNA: TGTGCCAGCAGCTTGGGACCGGGACTAGCGGACTACGAGCAGTACTTC
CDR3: CASSLGPGLADYEQYF

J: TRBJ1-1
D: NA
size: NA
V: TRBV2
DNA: TGTGCCACCCGAAAGGGGGGAACTGAAGCTTTCTTT
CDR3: CATRKGGTEAFF

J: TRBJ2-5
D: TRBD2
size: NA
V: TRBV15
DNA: TGTGCCACCAGGAATAGCGGGGGGCCGCAGACCCAGTACTTC
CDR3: CATRNSGGPQTQYF

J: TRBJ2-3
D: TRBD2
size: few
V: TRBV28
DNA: TGTGCCAGCAGTTTCATTAGCGGGAGCACAGATACGCAGTATTTT
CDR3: CASSFISGSTDTQYF

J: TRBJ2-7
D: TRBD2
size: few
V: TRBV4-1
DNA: TGCGCCAGCAGCCAAGCGTTAGTTACTAGCGGGGCGAGAGAGCAGTACTTC
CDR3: CASSQALVTSGAREQYF

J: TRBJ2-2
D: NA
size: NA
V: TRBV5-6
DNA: TGTGCCAGCAGCTTGACTGGGGCCGGGGAGCTGTTTTTT
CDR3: CASSLTGAGELFF

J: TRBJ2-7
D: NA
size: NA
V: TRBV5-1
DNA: TGCGCCAGCACCCTGGGTGGGCCCTACGAGCAGTACTTC
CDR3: CASTLGGPYEQYF

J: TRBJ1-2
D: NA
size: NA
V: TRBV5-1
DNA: TGCGCCAGCAGCTTGGGTCCGGGGAACTATGGCTACACCTTC
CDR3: CASSLGPGNYGYTF

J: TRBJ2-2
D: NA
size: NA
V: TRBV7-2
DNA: TGTGCCAGCAGTTTACAACCGGGACCCGCCGGGGAGCTGTTTTTT
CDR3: CASSLQPGPAGELFF

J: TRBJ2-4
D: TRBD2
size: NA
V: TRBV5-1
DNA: TGCGCCAGCAGCTTGCCTCTAGCGGGAGTAAATAACATTCAGTACTTC
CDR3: CASSLPLAGVNNIQYF

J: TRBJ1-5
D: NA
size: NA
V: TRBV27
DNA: TGTGCCAGCAGGAGGGCAGGGGCCGGTCAGCCCCAGCATTTT
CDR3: CASRRAGAGQPQHF

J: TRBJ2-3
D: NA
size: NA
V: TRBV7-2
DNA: TGTGCCAGCAGTAGAAGGGGGGGGCCCGTGGTGCAGTATTTT
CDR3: CASSRRGGPVVQYF

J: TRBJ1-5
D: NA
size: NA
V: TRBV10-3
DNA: TGTGCCATCAGTGGGGAGCCGGGGAATCAGCCCCAGCATTTT
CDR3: CAISGEPGNQPQHF

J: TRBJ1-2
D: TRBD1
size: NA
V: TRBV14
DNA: TGTGCCAGCAGCCCCGGGACAGTTTATGGCTACACCTTC
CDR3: CASSPGTVYGYTF

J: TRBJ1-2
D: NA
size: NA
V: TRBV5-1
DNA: TGCGCCAGCAGAAGCCAGGGTAATTATGGCTACACCTTC
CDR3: CASRSQGNYGYTF

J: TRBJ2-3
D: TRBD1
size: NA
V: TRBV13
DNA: TGTGCCAGCAGCTTAGTGAGGGGGCGGACAGATACGCAGTATTTT
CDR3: CASSLVRGRTDTQYF

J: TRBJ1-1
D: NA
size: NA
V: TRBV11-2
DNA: TGTGCCAGCAGCTTCGCTGGCACTGAAGCTTTCTTT
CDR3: CASSFAGTEAFF

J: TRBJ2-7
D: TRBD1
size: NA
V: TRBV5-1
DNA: TGCGCCAGCAGCTTACCGACAGGGAACTACGAGCAGTACTTC
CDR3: CASSLPTGNYEQYF

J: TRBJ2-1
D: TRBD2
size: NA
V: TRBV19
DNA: TGTGCCAGCAGGACTAGCGGGTTAACCAATGAGCAGTTCTTC
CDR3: CASRTSGLTNEQFF

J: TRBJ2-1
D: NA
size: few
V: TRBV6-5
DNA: TGTGCCAGCAGCCTCGATCGCAGGGGTGAGCAGTTCTTC
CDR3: CASSLDRRGEQFF

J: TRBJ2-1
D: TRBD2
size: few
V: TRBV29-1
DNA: TGCAGCGTTGGACTAGCCCCAAGCTCCTACAATGAGCAGTTCTTC
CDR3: CSVGLAPSSYNEQFF

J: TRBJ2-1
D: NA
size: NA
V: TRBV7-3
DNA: TGTGCCAGCAGCTTAATAGGGCGAGGCTCCTACAATGAGCAGTTCTTC
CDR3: CASSLIGRGSYNEQFF

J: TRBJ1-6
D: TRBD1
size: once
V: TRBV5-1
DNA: TGCGCCAGCAGCCGGGGCTATCAGGGGGAGACTAATTCACCCCTCCACTTT
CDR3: CASSRGYQGETNSPLHF

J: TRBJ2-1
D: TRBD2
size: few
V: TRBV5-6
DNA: TGTGCCAGCAGCTTGGAAGTACTAGCGAGCCTGTTCTTC
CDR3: CASSLEVLASLFF

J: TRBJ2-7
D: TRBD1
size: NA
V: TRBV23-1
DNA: TGCGCCAGCAGTCAATCGGGGACAGAACACGAGCAGTACTTC
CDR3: CASSQSGTEHEQYF

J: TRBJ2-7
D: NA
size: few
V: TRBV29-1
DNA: TGCAGCGCCCTGGGACTCATCTCCTACGAGCAGTACTTC
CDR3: CSALGLISYEQYF

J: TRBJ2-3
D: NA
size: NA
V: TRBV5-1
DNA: TGCGCCAGCAGCTTCGGGTTGCTAGGGCGCACAGATACGCAGTATTTT
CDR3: CASSFGLLGRTDTQYF

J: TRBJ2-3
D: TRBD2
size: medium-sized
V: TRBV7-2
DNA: TGTGCCAGCAGCCTAGGACTAGCGGGGGGGCGGGGCACAGATACGCAGTATTTT
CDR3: CASSLGLAGGRGTDTQYF

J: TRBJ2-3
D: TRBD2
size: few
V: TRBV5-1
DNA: TGCGCCAGCAGCCGCGCAAAAAGCGCTAGCGGGAGGGCAGATACGCAGTATTTT
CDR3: CASSRAKSASGRADTQYF

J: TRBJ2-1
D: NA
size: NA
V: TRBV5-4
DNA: TGTGCCAGCAGCTTCTTTAGCGGCAGCTCCTACAATGAGCAGTTCTTC
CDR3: CASSFFSGSSYNEQFF

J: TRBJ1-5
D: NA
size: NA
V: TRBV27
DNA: TGTGCCAGCAGTTTCGGCCGGGGCAATCAGCCCCAGCATTTT
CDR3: CASSFGRGNQPQHF

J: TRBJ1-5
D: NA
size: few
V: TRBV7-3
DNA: TGTGCCAGCAGCTTCACGCCAGGGGATAGCAATCAGCCCCAGCATTTT
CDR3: CASSFTPGDSNQPQHF

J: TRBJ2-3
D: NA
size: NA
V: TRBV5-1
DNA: TGCGCCAGCAGCGACGGGGGTAGCACAGATACGCAGTATTTT
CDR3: CASSDGGSTDTQYF

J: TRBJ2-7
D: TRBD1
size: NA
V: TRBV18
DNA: TGTGCCAGCTCACCACGCCTCCGGGACAGGGACCCCCTAAGACCCTACGAGCAGTACTTC
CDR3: CASSPRLRDRDPLRPYEQYF

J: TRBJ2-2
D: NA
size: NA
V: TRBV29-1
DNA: TGCAGCGTTTCGCGGGACATTAGGACCGGGGAGCTGTTTTTT
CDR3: CSVSRDIRTGELFF

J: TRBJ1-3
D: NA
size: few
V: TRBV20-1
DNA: TGCAGTGCGCGAGGGGACACCATATATTTT
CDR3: CSARGDTIYF